The 31 T cell receptor beta chains given below trace back to one sample, sequenced in a study of T cell responses to AZD1222 COVID-19 vaccine. Here immunoSEQ multiplex PCR was the method, and the copy in TCRdb shows in-frame clones only, minus some. Of roughly 140,000 clones listed, 89% were seen once; the top ten hold around 4.7%. The starting material was peripheral blood, obtained on day 0 of AZD1222 vaccination. The origin of the receptors is an adult in good health.

This chain joins TRBV19 and TRBJ1-5, with D unresolved. The V gene lost 10 bases and the J gene lost 4 bases, with 14 bases spanning the gap. This CDR3 is built from 13 residues. Per germline, CDR1 LNHDA and CDR2 SQIVND (reference sequence). In DNA form, the CDR3 reads TGTGCCACCAGAGAAGGGCGGAATCAGCCCCAGCATTTT. This translates into CATREGRNQPQHF.

The chain links TRBV28 to TRBJ2-7, with TRBD1 matching 8 bases. The CDR3 extends over 13 amino acids. After removal of 6 bases from V and 5 bases from J, the junction contained 6 bases not matched to a gene. Per the germline V gene, CDR1 is MDHEN and CDR2 is SYDVKM. This CDR3 is CASSRDRFNEQYF. CDR3 bases: TGTGCCAGCAGCCGGGACAGGTTTAACGAGCAGTACTTC.

V and J are TRBV7-9 and TRBJ1-1, with TRBD1 as a possible D gene (6 bases). The germline CDR1 and CDR2 sequences are SEHNR and FQNEAQ (reference sequence). V lost 2 bases and J 4 bases, leaving 14 bases between the germline ends. This CDR3 is 15 amino acids long. CDR3 nucleotides: TGTGCCAGCAGCTTAAGCGCAGGGGTGGGCACTGAAGCTTTCTTT. It yields the protein CASSLSAGVGTEAFF.

This clone was counted once. The chain has TRBV28 and TRBJ1-5; D is perhaps TRBD1 (5 bases). V was shortened by 2 bases and J by 1 base, with 9 bases between the two germline ends. The CDR3 extends over 15 amino acids. Germline loops: CDR1 MDHEN, CDR2 SYDVKM. CDR3 sequence reads: CASSLGGPSNQPQHF. CDR3 nucleotide sequence: TGTGCCAGCAGTTTAGGGGGTCCGAGCAATCAGCCCCAGCATTTT.

The DNA for the CDR3 is TGCGCCAGCAGCTCCGGGACAATCGGAAACACCATATATTTT. This sequence encodes CASSSGTIGNTIYF. The J gene is TRBJ1-3, the V gene TRBV5-1; possible D gene TRBD1, 6 bases. V was cut by 3 bases and J by 4 bases, with 11 bases left in between. The V gene's germline CDR1 is SGHRS and CDR2 YFSETQ. The CDR3 runs 14 residues.

This clone occurred once. V usage is TRBV4-1 and J usage is TRBJ1-5; the D gene is possibly TRBD1 (5 bases). The CDR3 loop spans 16 amino acids. V was trimmed by 4 bases and J by 2 bases, leaving 15 bases between them. Looked up from germline, CDR1 is MGHRA and CDR2 is YSYEKL. The CDR3: CASSPTGGAGNQPQHF. CDR3 nucleotide sequence: TGCGCCAGCAGCCCAACAGGAGGTGCGGGCAATCAGCCCCAGCATTTT.

The chain is built from TRBV11-2 and TRBJ2-7; D ambiguous. The germline V and J ends were trimmed by 3 bases and 4 bases, with 4 bases remaining between them. The CDR3 runs to 11 residues. The germline V gene encodes CDR1 SGHAT and CDR2 FQNNGV. The CDR3 DNA reads as TGTGCCAGCAGCTTGAATTACGAGCAGTACTTC. Translating gives CASSLNYEQYF.

This chain uses TRBV27 with TRBJ1-2; 8 nucleotides align to TRBD1. CDR1 is MNHEY, CDR2 SMNVEV, per germline (reference sequence). The CDR3 has 15 residues. J lost 4 bases, V lost 3 bases, and 7 bases had no gene match. The CDR3 protein is CASSFARTGRYGYTF. In nucleotides, the CDR3 is TGTGCCAGCAGTTTTGCCCGGACAGGGCGCTATGGCTACACCTTC.

The chain recombines TRBV5-5 with TRBJ2-1; D gene uncertain. The CDR3 sequence is 13 residues long. The V and J ends lost 4 bases and 4 bases respectively, with 9 bases between them. The germline gives CDR1 SGHKS, CDR2 YYEKEE (reference sequence). The chain's CDR3 is CASSETEYNEQFF. Here the CDR3 DNA reads TGTGCCAGCAGCGAAACAGAGTACAATGAGCAGTTCTTC. The whole variable domain, filled in from reference TRBV5-5 and TRBJ2-1, reads DAGVTQSPTHLIKTRGQQVTLRCSPISGHKSVSWYQQVLGQGPQFIFQYYEKEERGRGNFPDRFSARQFPNYSSELNVNALLLGDSALYLCASSETEYNEQFFGPGTRLTVL.

The chain employs TRBV5-1 and TRBJ2-3; either TRBD1 or TRBD2 may fit D (11 bases each). CDR1 and CDR2 from the germline V gene are SGHRS and YFSETQ. Trimming shortened V by 4 bases and J by 6 bases, and 27 bases separated the two germline ends. This CDR3 spans 18 amino acids. CDR3 sequence (DNA): TGCGCCAGCAGCCAAGGGACAGGGGGACTAGCGGTTCGCGATACGCAGTATTTT. Encoded protein: CASSQGTGGLAVRDTQYF.

This clone was observed a single time. The CDR3 nucleotides are TGTGCCAGTGTAGGTTATAGCAATCAGCCCCAGCATTTT. Its translation is CASVGYSNQPQHF. The V gene is TRBV19, the J gene TRBJ1-5; D remains ambiguous. V shed 8 bases and J shed 0 bases, with 8 bases lying between them. The CDR3 is made up of 13 amino acids. The germline V gene encodes CDR1 LNHDA and CDR2 SQIVND (reference sequence).

The chain carries TRBV9 and TRBJ2-7; 10 bases are a match to TRBD1. V was pared by 4 bases and J by 9 bases, with 4 bases of the junction left unmatched. The germline gives CDR1 SGDLS, CDR2 YYNGEE. The CDR3 totals 12 residues. The CDR3 sequence is CASSRTGGLQYF. The CDR3 nucleotides read TGTGCCAGCAGCAGGACAGGGGGGTTGCAGTACTTC. Using reference TRBV9 and TRBJ2-7 for the parts outside the CDR3, the full variable domain is DSGVTQTPKHLITATGQRVTLRCSPRSGDLSVYWYQQSLDQGLQFLIQYYNGEERAKGNILERFSAQQFPDLHSELNLSSLELGDSALYFCASSRTGGLQYFGPGTRLTVT.

This clone is a singleton in its sample. V and J are TRBV29-1 and TRBJ1-2; a weak D match, TRBD1 (6 bases). CDR1 and CDR2 (germline): SQVTM, ANQGSEA. The V end was cut by 6 bases, the J end by 4 bases, with 18 bases between. The CDR3 length is 14 residues. CDR3 residues: CSVAHTTGVYGYTF. Here the CDR3 DNA reads TGCAGCGTGGCACATACGACAGGCGTCTATGGCTACACCTTC.

V usage is TRBV7-9 and J usage is TRBJ1-2, with D maybe TRBD1 (5 bases). The CDR3 runs to 14 residues. V gave up 1 base and J gave up 6 bases, with 12 bases separating them. Germline loops: CDR1 SEHNR, CDR2 FQNEAQ (reference sequence). DNA for the CDR3: TGTGCCAGCAGCTTAGGGGGCAATCCGGATGGCTACACCTTC. It encodes CASSLGGNPDGYTF.

The chain joins TRBV7-8 to TRBJ2-2, with D tentatively TRBD1 (5 bases). CDR3 length: 17 amino acids. Germline CDR1 SGHVS, CDR2 FQNEAQ. V gave up 5 bases and J gave up 5 bases, with 21 bases separating them. The CDR3 here is CASSIRVSGGSTGELFF. The CDR3 DNA is TGTGCCAGCAGCATCAGGGTATCCGGTGGGTCGACCGGGGAGCTGTTTTTT.

This clone appeared a single time. This sequence joins TRBV19 and TRBJ1-6, with unresolved D. This CDR3 is 13 amino acids long. Germline V gene sequence: CDR1 LNHDA, CDR2 SQIVND (reference sequence). V lost 1 base and J lost 6, with 4 bases in between. The CDR3, as DNA: TGTGCCAGTAGTATAGTTCCTAATTCACCCCTCCACTTT. It translates to CASSIVPNSPLHF.

The chain couples TRBV7-9 to TRBJ2-3, with TRBD2 matching 7 bases. From germline, CDR1 is SEHNR and CDR2 FQNEAQ (reference sequence). The CDR3 has 17 amino acids. With V trimmed by 5 bases and J by 1 base, 12 bases remained unmatched. Here the CDR3 reads CASSTIASGGGTDTQYF. The CDR3 region has the DNA TGTGCCAGCAGCACAATAGCGTCGGGGGGAGGCACAGATACGCAGTATTTT.

The chain employs TRBV5-1 and TRBJ2-1; D gene uncertain. Germline V gene lookup returns CDR1 SGHRS and CDR2 YFSETQ. Trimming took off 5 bases at V and 8 bases at J, with 14 bases between the two ends. CDR3 length equals 13 residues. The CDR3 spells CASRQGVGDEQFF. The CDR3 nucleotides are TGCGCCAGCAGACAAGGTGTGGGTGATGAGCAGTTCTTC.

This CDR3 is CAWSHRYEQYF. The CDR3 nucleotides read TGTGCCTGGAGTCATCGCTACGAGCAGTACTTC. V is TRBV30 and J is TRBJ2-7; D not resolved. Germline-derived CDR1 and CDR2 are GTSNPN and SVGIG (reference sequence). The CDR3 contains 11 residues. Trimming removed 2 bases from V and 3 bases from J, with 5 bases in between. Filled out from reference TRBV30 and TRBJ2-7, the complete variable domain reads SQTIHQWPATLVQPVGSPLSLECTVEGTSNPNLYWYRQAAGRGLQLLFYSVGIGQISSEVPQNLSASRPQDRQFILSSKKLLLSDSGFYLCAWSHRYEQYFGPGTRLTVT.

The J gene is TRBJ2-2, the V gene TRBV10-2, with D perhaps matching TRBD2 (5 bases). The CDR3 is 15 residues long. Trimming left V 5 bases short and J 7 bases short, with 17 bases between. CDR1 and CDR2 from the germline V gene are WSHSY and SAAADI. The CDR3: CASSWVGEVGGELFF. CDR3 coding DNA: TGCGCCAGCAGTTGGGTGGGAGAAGTAGGCGGGGAGCTGTTTTTT.

The genes are TRBV19 and TRBJ2-7; 7 bases map to TRBD1. CDR1 and CDR2 (germline): LNHDA, SQIVND (reference sequence). V lost 4 bases and J lost 7; bases outside the gene matches: 10. This CDR3 comprises 14 residues. The chain's CDR3 is CASSSRQGSGEQYF. Written as DNA, the CDR3 is TGTGCCAGTAGTAGCCGACAGGGTTCGGGTGAGCAGTACTTC.

Turning to this clone: Germline and junction disagree at one end, which may indicate a read error. J is TRBJ1-1 and V is TRBV7-7; D not certain. Germline V CDR1 and CDR2: SSHAT, FNYEAQ (reference sequence). The CDR3 loop spans 13 amino acids. Here the CDR3 reads CASSLASGSEAFF. The CDR3 coding sequence is TGTGCTAGCAGCTTAGCTAGTGGTTCTGAAGCTTTCTTT.

J is TRBJ1-6 and V is TRBV27; 7 positions match TRBD1. The V gene's germline CDR1 is MNHEY and CDR2 SMNVEV (reference sequence). V lost 6 bases to trimming and J lost 9 bases; unmatched junction nucleotides: 20. CDR3 length: 18 residues. The CDR3: CASRLWRTGSPSGSPLHF. The CDR3 DNA is TGTGCCAGCAGGCTGTGGAGGACAGGCTCTCCGTCGGGTTCACCCCTCCACTTT.

This clone was picked up a small number of times. The rearrangement uses TRBV6-2 or TRBV6-3 and TRBJ2-3; the D is unclear. Germline V gives CDR1 MNHEY, CDR2 SVGEGT. This CDR3 comprises 12 residues. V dropped 2 bases and J dropped 4 bases, with 4 bases sitting between them. The CDR3 region is CASSYVSDTQYF. The CDR3 DNA follows: TGTGCCAGCAGTTACGTGTCAGATACGCAGTATTTT.

CDR3 amino acids: CASSLDGRRSYNEQFF. In nucleotides, the CDR3 is TGTGCCAGCAGCTTAGATGGGCGGCGCTCCTACAATGAGCAGTTCTTC. This chain uses TRBV11-1 with TRBJ2-1; D unresolved. Trimming removed 1 base at V and 0 bases at J, with 10 bases between. The germline CDR1 and CDR2 sequences are SGHAT and FQDESV (reference sequence). This CDR3 comprises 16 residues.

This rearrangement joins TRBV3-1 (or the pseudogene TRBV3-2) to TRBJ2-2, with 8 bases that match TRBD1. Trimming at V came to 5 bases and at J to 4 bases, leaving 6 bases not matched to a gene. The CDR3 is 15 amino acids. In germline, CDR1 is LGHDT, CDR2 YNNKEL (reference sequence). CDR3 coding DNA: TGTGCCAGCAGCGACCCAGGGGGCGTCACCGGGGAGCTGTTTTTT. It translates to CASSDPGGVTGELFF.

This chain uses TRBV30 with TRBJ2-1; a weak D match, TRBD2 (5 bases). Germline CDR1 and CDR2: GTSNPN and SVGIG (reference sequence). This CDR3 is 14 amino acids long. The V gene lost 0 bases and the J gene lost 9 bases, with 15 bases spanning the gap. CDR3 sequence: CAWSVLVEGGEQFF. CDR3 DNA: TGTGCCTGGAGTGTACTAGTAGAGGGCGGTGAGCAGTTCTTC.

The V gene is TRBV4-1, the J gene TRBJ2-1; TRBD2 matches 12 bases. Germline lookup yields CDR1 MGHRA and CDR2 YSYEKL. After removal of 2 bases from V and 8 bases from J, the junction contained 7 bases not matched to a gene. This CDR3 region has 16 residues. The CDR3 DNA is TGCGCCAGCAGCCAAAAGACTAGCGGGAGTGATTATGAGCAGTTCTTC. Amino acids: CASSQKTSGSDYEQFF.

The chain couples TRBV28 to TRBJ1-5, with D perhaps TRBD1 (5 bases). CDR1 and CDR2 (germline): MDHEN, SYDVKM. Between the trimmed V and J ends, which lost 0 bases and 7 bases, there was a span of 10 bases. This CDR3 has 14 amino acids. The CDR3 protein is CASSLWGRLQPQHF. The CDR3 nucleotides are TGTGCCAGCAGTTTATGGGGGCGATTACAGCCCCAGCATTTT.

This chain uses TRBV30 with TRBJ2-7; D remains unclear. CDR1 and CDR2 from the germline V gene are GTSNPN and SVGIG (reference sequence). Trimming removed 1 base from V and 3 bases from J, with 1 base in between. The CDR3 covers 10 residues. CDR3 loop: CAWSGYEQYF. DNA of the CDR3: TGTGCCTGGAGTGGCTACGAGCAGTACTTC.

The chain employs TRBV7-2 and TRBJ2-7, with 12 bases fitting TRBD1. The germline V gene encodes CDR1 SGHTA and CDR2 FQGNSA. V lost 5 bases to trimming and J lost 4 bases; unmatched junction nucleotides: 3. The CDR3 is 14 amino acids. The chain's CDR3 is CASSTGQGAYEQYF. The CDR3 region has the DNA TGTGCCAGCAGCACGGGACAGGGGGCTTACGAGCAGTACTTC.